The sequence of this TCR beta chain was determined in a study of cytomegalovirus exposure and HLA in healthy donors. 60 Vbeta and 13 Jbeta primers were used in PCR. TCRdb keeps only in-frame clones here, not all; method: immunoSEQ multiplex PCR. Of some 170,000 clones listed, roughly 76% are singletons. The CDR3 runs to 16 residues. The germline gives CDR1 SNHLY, CDR2 FYNNEI. Unmatched junction bases numbered 8, after V lost 4 bases and J lost 7 bases. This receptor was obtained from a woman aged 18-29 years in good health and CMV-seropositive. This sequence joins TRBV2 and TRBJ1-5; 12 nucleotides agree with TRBD1. The sequenced material came from PBMCs. CDR3 protein: CASSGGTGGTGQPQHF. The CDR3 DNA is TGTGCCAGCAGTGGAGGGACAGGGGGCACAGGCCAGCCCCAGCATTTT.